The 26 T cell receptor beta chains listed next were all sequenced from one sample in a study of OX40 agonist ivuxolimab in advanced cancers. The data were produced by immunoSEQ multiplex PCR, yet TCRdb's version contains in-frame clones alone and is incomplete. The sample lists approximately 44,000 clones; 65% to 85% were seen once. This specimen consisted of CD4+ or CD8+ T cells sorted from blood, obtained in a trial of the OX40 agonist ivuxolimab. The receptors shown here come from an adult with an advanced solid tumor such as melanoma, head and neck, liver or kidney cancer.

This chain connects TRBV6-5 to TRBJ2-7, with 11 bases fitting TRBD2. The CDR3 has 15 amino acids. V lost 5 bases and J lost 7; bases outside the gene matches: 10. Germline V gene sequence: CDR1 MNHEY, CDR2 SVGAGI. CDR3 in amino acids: CASSPRTSGPAEQYF. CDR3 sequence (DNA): TGTGCCAGCAGTCCCAGGACTAGCGGGCCTGCGGAGCAGTACTTC.

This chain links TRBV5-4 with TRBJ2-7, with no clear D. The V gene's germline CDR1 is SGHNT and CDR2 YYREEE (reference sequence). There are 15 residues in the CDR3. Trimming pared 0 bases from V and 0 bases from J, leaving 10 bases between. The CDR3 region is CASSLGSQSSYEQYF. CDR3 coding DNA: TGTGCCAGCAGCTTGGGCTCTCAATCCTCCTACGAGCAGTACTTC.

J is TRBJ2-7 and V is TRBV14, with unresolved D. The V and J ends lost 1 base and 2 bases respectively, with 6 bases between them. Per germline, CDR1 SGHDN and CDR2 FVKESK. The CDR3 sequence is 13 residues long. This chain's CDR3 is CASSQGLAYEQYF. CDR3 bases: TGTGCCAGCAGCCAAGGGTTAGCCTACGAGCAGTACTTC.

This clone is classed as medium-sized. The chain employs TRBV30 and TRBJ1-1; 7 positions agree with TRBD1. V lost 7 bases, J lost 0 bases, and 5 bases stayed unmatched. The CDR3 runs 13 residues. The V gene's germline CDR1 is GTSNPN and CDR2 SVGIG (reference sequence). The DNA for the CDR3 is TGTGCCTCGGGACAGCTTCTGAACACTGAAGCTTTCTTT. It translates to CASGQLLNTEAFF.

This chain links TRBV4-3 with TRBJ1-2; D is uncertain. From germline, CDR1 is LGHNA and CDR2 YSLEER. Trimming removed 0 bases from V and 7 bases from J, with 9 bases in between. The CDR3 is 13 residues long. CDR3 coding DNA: TGCGCCAGCAGCCAAGATTTGGGCTCTGGCTACACCTTC. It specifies CASSQDLGSGYTF.

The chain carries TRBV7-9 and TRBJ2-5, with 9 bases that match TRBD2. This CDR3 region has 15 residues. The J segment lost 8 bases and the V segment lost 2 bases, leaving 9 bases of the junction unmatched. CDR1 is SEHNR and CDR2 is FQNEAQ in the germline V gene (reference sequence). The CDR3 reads CASSLTTSGEGTQYF. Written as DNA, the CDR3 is TGTGCCAGCAGCTTAACGACTAGCGGCGAAGGAACCCAGTACTTC.

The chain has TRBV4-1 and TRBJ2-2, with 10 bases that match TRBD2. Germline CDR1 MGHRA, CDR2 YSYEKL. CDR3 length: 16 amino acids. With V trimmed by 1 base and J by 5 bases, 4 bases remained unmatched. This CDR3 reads CASSQVDSGRTGELFF. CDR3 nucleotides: TGCGCCAGCAGCCAAGTTGATAGCGGGAGGACCGGGGAGCTGTTTTTT.

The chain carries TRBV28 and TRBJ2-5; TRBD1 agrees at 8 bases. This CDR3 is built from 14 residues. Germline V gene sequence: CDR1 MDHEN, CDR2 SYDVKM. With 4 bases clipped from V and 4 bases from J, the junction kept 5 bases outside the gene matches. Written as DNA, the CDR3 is TGTGCCAGCAGTTCCTGGACAGGGACAGAGACCCAGTACTTC. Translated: CASSSWTGTETQYF.

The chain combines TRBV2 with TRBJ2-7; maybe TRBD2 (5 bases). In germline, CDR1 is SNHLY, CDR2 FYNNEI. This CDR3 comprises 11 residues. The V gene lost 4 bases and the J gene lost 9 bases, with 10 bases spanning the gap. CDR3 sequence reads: CASSGRNLQYF. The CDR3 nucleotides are TGTGCCAGCAGTGGGAGGAATTTGCAGTACTTC.

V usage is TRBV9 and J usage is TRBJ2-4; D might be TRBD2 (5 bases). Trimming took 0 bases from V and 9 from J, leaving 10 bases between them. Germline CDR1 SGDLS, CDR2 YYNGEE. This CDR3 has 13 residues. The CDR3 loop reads CASSVGGEGIQYF. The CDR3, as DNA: TGTGCCAGCAGCGTAGGTGGAGAGGGCATTCAGTACTTC.

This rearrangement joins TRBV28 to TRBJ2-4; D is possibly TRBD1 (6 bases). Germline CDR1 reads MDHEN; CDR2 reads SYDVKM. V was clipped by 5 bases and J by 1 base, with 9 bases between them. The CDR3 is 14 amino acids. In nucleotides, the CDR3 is TGTGCCAGCAGTCTGAGGGGGGCCAAAAACATTCAGTACTTC. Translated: CASSLRGAKNIQYF.

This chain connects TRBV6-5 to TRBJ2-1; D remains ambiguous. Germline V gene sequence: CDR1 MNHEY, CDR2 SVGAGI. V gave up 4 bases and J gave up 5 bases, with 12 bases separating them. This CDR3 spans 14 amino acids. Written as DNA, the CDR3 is TGTGCCAGCAGTTCACCAGTTAGACACAATGAGCAGTTCTTC. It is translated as CASSSPVRHNEQFF.

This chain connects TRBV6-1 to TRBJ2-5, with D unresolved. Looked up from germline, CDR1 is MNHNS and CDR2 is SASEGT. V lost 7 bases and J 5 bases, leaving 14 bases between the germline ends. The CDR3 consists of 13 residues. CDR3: CASTHQVRETQYF. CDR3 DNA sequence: TGTGCCAGCACCCATCAAGTTCGGGAGACCCAGTACTTC.

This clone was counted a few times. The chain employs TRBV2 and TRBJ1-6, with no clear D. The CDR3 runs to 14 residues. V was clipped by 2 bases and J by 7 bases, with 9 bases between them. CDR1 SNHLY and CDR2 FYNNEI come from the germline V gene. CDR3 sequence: CASSERFGNSPLHF. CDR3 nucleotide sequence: TGTGCCAGCAGTGAAAGGTTCGGGAATTCACCCCTCCACTTT.

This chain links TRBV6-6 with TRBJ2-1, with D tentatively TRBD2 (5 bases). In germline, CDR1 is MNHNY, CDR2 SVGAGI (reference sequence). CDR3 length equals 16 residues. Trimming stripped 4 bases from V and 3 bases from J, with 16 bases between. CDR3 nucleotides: TGTGCCAGCAGTTCCCCCCGGGGTAGAAACTACAATGAGCAGTTCTTC. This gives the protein CASSSPRGRNYNEQFF.

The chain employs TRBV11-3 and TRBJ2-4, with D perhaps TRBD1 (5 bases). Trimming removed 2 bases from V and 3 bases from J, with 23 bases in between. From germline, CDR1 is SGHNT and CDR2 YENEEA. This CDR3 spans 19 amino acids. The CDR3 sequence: CASSLKDTGTGWVKNIQYF. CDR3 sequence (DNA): TGTGCCAGCAGCTTAAAGGACACCGGAACCGGGTGGGTCAAAAACATTCAGTACTTC.

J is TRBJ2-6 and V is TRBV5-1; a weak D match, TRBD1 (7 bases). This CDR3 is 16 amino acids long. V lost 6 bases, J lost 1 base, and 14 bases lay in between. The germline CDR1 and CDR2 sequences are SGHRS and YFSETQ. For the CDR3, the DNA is TGCGCCAGCACTCCCCAGGGGGGATCTGGGGCCAACGTCCTGACTTTC. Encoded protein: CASTPQGGSGANVLTF.

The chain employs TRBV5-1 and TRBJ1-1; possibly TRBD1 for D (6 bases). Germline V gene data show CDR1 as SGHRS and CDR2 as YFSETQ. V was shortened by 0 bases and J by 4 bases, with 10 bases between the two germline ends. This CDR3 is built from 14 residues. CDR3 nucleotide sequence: TGCGCCAGCAGCTTGGTGGGGGGCAGCACTGAAGCTTTCTTT. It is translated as CASSLVGGSTEAFF.

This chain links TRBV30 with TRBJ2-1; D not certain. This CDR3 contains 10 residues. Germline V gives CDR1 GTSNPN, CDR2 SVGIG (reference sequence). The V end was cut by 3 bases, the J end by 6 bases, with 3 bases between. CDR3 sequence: CAWSRNEQFF. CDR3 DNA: TGTGCCTGGAGCCGCAATGAGCAGTTCTTC.

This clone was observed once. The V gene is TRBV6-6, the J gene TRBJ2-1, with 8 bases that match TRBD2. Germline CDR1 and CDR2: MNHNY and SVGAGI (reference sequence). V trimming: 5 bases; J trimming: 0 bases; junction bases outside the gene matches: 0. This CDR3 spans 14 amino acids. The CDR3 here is CASSSGSSYNEQFF. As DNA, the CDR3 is TGTGCCAGCAGTAGCGGGAGCTCCTACAATGAGCAGTTCTTC.

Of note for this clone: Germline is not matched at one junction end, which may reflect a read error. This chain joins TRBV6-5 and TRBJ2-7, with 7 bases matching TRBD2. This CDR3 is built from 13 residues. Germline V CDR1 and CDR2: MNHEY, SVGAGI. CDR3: CASSGTNSYEQYF. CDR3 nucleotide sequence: TGTGCCAGCAGTGGGACTAACTCCTACGAGCAGTACTTT.

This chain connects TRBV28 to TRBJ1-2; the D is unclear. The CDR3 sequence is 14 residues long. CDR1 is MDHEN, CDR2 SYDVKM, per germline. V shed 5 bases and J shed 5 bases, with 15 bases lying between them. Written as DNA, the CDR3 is TGTGCCAGCAGTCCCGGAACCGGGAATTATGGCTACACCTTC. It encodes CASSPGTGNYGYTF.

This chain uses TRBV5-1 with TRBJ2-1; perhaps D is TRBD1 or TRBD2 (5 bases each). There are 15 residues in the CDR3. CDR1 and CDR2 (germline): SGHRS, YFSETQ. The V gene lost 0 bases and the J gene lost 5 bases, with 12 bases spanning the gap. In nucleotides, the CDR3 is TGCGCCAGCAGCTTGGTCGGGACGGTCAACAATGAGCAGTTCTTC. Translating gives CASSLVGTVNNEQFF.

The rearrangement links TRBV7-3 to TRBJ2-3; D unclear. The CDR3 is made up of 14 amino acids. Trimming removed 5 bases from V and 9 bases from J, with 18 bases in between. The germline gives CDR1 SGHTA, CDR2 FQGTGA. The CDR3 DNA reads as TGTGCCAGCAGCCCCGGTACGGGCGTCTCCACGCAGTATTTT. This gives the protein CASSPGTGVSTQYF.

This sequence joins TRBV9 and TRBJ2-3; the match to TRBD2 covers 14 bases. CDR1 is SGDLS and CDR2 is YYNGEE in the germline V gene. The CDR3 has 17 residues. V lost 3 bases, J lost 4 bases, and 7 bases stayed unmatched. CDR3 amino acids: CASSAGLAGGQADTQYF. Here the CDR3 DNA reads TGTGCCAGCAGCGCCGGACTAGCGGGAGGTCAGGCAGATACGCAGTATTTT.

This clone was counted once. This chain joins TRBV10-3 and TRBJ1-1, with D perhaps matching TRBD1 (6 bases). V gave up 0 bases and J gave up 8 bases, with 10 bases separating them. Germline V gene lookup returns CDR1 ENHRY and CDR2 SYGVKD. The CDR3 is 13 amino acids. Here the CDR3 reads CAISESTGSEAFF. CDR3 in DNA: TGTGCCATCAGTGAGTCGACAGGCTCCGAAGCTTTCTTT.